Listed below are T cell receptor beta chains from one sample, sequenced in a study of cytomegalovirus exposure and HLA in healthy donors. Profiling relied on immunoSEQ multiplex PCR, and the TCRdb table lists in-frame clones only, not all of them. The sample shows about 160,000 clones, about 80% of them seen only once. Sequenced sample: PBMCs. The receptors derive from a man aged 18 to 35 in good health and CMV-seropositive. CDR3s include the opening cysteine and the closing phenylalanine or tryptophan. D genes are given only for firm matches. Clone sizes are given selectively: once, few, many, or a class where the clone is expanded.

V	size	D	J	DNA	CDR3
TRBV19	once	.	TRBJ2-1	TGTGCCAGTAGTATGTCGAGCGGGCACAGCTCCTACAATGAGCAGTTCTTC	CASSMSSGHSSYNEQFF
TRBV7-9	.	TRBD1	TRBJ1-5	TGTGCCAGCAGCATGACAGGGGGCCATCAGCCCCAGCATTTT	CASSMTGGHQPQHF
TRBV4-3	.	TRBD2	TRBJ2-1	TGCGCCAGCAGCCTTATAGCGGGGGGCCCCTACAATGAGCAGTTCTTC	CASSLIAGGPYNEQFF
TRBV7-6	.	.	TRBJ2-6	TGTGCCAGCAGCCGCGGGGGCTCTGGGGCCAACGGCCTGACTTTC	CASSRGGSGANGLTF
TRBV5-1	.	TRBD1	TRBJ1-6	TGCGCCAGCAGCTTGGTCGGGACAGCAAATTCACCCCTCCACTTT	CASSLVGTANSPLHF
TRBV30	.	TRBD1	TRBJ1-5	TGTGCCTGGAGTGTACAGGGGAATCAGCCCCAGCATTTT	CAWSVQGNQPQHF
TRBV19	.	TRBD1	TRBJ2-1	TGTGCCAGTAGTAAGTCCGGGACAGGCTCCTACAATGAGCAGTTCTTC	CASSKSGTGSYNEQFF
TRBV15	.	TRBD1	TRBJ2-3	TGTGCCACCAGCGGGGACAGGGGATTCACAGATACGCAGTATTTT	CATSGDRGFTDTQYF
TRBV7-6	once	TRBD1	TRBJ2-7	TGTGCCAGCAGCTTAACGTCTGGGACAGCCTACGAGCAGTACTTC	CASSLTSGTAYEQYF
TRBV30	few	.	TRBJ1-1	TGTGCCTGGAGTGGGGTAGGGGTGAACACTGAAGCTTTCTTT	CAWSGVGVNTEAFF
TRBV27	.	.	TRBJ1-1	TGTGCCAGCAGTTTATCAGCTATGAACACTGAAGCTTTCTTT	CASSLSAMNTEAFF
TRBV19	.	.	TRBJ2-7	TGTGCCAGTAGTACCGCAGGGGGAGGATTCTACGAGCAGTACTTC	CASSTAGGGFYEQYF
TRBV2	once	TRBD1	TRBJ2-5	TGTGCCAGCAGGGAGGGGGACAGGGCCCAAGAGACCCAGTACTTC	CASREGDRAQETQYF
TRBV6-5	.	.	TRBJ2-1	TGTGCCAGCAGTTACTCGAGTGTTCACAATGAGCAGTTCTTC	CASSYSSVHNEQFF
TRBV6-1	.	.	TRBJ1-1	TGTGCCAGCAGTGACCAGGGTTCCACTGAAGCTTTCTTT	CASSDQGSTEAFF
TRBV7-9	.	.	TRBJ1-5	TGTGCCAGCAGCTTCGGCCTCGAGGGTAGCAATCAGCCCCAGCATTTT	CASSFGLEGSNQPQHF
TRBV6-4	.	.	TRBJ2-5	TGTGCCAGCAGCGCCGGGACTTCGTACCAAGAGACCCAGTACTTC	CASSAGTSYQETQYF
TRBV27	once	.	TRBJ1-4	TGTGCCACCGGACAGAGGAATGAAAAACTGTTTTTT	CATGQRNEKLFF
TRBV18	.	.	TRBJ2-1	TGTGCCAGCTCCCCCCGGGATGAGCAGTTCTTC	CASSPRDEQFF
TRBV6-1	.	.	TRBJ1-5	TGTGCCAGCAGTGAAACAGTTTCGCAGCCCCAGCATTTT	CASSETVSQPQHF
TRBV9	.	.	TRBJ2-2	TGTGCCAGCAGCGTAGGGAGGGCGAACGCCGGGGAGCTGTTTTTT	CASSVGRANAGELFF